This TCR beta chain was documented in a study of T cell responses to AZD1222 COVID-19 vaccine. Comments on this clone: Mismatch with germline at one junction end may stem from a read error.

Measured with immunoSEQ multiplex PCR; TCRdb has only the in-frame clones, and not every one. The data show roughly 42,000 clones, 60% to 85% seen once. CDR1 and CDR2 (germline): MNHEY, SVGAGI. The CDR3 spans 13 residues. This rearrangement joins TRBV6-5 to TRBJ2-3, with D perhaps TRBD1 (5 bases). The sample here was peripheral blood, taken on day 0 of AZD1222 vaccination. This TCR derives from an adult in good health. This chain's CDR3 is CASRTTLGDAQYF. The CDR3 DNA is TGTGCCAGCCGGACAACACTCGGAGATGCGCAGTATTTT.